The rows below give T cell receptor beta chains drawn from one sample of a study of cytomegalovirus exposure and HLA in healthy donors. The table came from immunoSEQ multiplex PCR; TCRdb's copy has only in-frame clones and leaves some out. The specimen's table records 65,000 to 95,000 clones. Sequences were obtained from PBMCs. All receptors come from a woman aged 55-69 years in good health and CMV-seronegative. Each CDR3 is given with its conserved first and last residue.

TRBJ2-5 TRBV6-1 14 CASSEVASQETQYF
TRBJ2-4 TRBV18 12 CASGTSGSPGAF
TRBJ2-2 TRBV10-3 16 CAISEFQGGDTGELFF
TRBJ2-3 TRBV7-2 16 CASRPIPGQGADTQYF
TRBJ2-7 TRBV16 13 CASSQGQAREQYF
TRBJ1-1 TRBV19 13 CASSKMNGPGAFF
TRBJ1-1 TRBV5-4 13 CASSLQGNTEAFF
TRBJ2-3 TRBV2 13 CASLRVIFDTQYF
TRBJ2-1 TRBV7-9 14 CASSFRRGRDEQFF
TRBJ1-5 TRBV4-1 16 CASSLGPADSNPPQHF
TRBJ2-1 TRBV7-9 15 CASRAGLQRGNEQFF
TRBJ1-1 TRBV11-3 15 CASSLDHRKNTEAFF
TRBJ2-2 TRBV5-4 15 CASSLGTSAGGELFF
TRBJ2-2 TRBV4-2 16 CASSQEEGERTGELFF
TRBJ2-2 TRBV7-2 16 CASSLVGTGRTGELFF
TRBJ2-5 TRBV4-2 14 CASSQGVAEETQYF
TRBJ2-5 TRBV7-2 15 CASSSLDRGGETQYF
TRBJ2-5 TRBV27 15 CASIQRDRVRETQYF